The subject of this entry is one T cell receptor beta chain. What it binds is unknown. The CDR3 spans 15 residues. V was clipped by 6 bases and J by 4 bases; unmatched bases: 12. Germline V gene sequence: CDR1 MNHEY, CDR2 SVGAGI. The assay was immunoSEQ multiplex PCR, and TCRdb's table has in-frame clones only and misses some. The sample holds 180,000 or so clones; about 95% are singletons and the top ten take about 0.64%. The sample comes from a study of T cell responses to AZD1222 COVID-19 vaccine. Overall study findings and caveats: Along spike, vaccine-associated CD4 TCRs were found throughout, with dominance at 160-218 and 743-854. Sampled repertoires all dated from after the peak T cell response. Among the donors, most were white British and more were female, and clonal diversity was possibly underestimated.

This sequence was found in an adult in good health. This chain uses TRBV6-5 with TRBJ2-7, with TRBD1 identical over 7 bases. Sequences were derived from peripheral blood, sampled on day 0 of AZD1222 vaccination. The CDR3 here is CASSLLPAGGYEQYF. The CDR3 nucleotides are TGTGCCAGCAGCCTCCTTCCGGCAGGGGGATACGAGCAGTACTTC.